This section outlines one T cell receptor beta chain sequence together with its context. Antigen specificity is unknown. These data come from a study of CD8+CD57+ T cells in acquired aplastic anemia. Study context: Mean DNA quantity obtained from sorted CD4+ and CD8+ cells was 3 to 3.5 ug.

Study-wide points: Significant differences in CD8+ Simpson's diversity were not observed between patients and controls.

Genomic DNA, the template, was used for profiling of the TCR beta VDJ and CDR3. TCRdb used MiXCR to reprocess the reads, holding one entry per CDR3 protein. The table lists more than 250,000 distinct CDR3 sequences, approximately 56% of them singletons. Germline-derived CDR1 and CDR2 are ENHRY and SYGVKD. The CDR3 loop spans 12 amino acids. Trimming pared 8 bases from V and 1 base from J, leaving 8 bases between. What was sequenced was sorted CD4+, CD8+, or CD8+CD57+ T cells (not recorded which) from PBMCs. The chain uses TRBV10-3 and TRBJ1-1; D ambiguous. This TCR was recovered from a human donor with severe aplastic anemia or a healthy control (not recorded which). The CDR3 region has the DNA TGTGCCATCTCTAGAGAGAACACTGAAGCTTTCTTT. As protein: CAISRENTEAFF.